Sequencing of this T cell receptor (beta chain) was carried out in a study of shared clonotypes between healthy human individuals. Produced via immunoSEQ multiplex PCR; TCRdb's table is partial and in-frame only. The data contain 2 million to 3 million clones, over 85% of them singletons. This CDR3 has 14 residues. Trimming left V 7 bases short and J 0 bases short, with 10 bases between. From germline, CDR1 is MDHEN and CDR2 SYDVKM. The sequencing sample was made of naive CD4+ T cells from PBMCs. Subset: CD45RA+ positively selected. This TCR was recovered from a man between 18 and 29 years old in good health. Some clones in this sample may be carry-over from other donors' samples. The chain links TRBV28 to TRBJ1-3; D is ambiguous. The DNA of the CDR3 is TGTGCCAGCACGGGTTCGTTCTCTGGAAACACCATATATTTT. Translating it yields CASTGSFSGNTIYF.